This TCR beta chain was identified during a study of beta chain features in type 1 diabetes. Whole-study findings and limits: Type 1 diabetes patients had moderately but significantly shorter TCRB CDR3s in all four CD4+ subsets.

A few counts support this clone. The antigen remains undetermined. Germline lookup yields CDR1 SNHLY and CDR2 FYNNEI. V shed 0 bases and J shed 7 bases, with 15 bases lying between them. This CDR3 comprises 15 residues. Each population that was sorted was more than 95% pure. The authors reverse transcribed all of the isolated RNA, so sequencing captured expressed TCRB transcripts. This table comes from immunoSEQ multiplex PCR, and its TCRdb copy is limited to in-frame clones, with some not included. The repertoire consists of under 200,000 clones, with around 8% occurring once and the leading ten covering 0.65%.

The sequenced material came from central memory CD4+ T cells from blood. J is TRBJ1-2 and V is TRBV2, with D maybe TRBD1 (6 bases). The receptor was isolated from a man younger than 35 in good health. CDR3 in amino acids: CASSEAAPTGSGYTF. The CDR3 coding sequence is TGTGCCAGCAGTGAAGCGGCGCCAACAGGGAGTGGCTACACCTTC.